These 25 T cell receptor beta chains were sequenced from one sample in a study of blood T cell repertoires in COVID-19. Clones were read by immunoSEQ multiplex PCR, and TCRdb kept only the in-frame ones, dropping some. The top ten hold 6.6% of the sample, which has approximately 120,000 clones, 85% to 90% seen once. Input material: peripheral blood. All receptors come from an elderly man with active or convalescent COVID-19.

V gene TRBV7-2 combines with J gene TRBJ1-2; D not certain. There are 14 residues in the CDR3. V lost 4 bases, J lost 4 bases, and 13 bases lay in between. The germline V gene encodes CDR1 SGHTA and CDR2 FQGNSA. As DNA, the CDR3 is TGTGCCAGCAGCTCCCCAGCCCGGGGCTATGGCTACACCTTC. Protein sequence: CASSSPARGYGYTF.

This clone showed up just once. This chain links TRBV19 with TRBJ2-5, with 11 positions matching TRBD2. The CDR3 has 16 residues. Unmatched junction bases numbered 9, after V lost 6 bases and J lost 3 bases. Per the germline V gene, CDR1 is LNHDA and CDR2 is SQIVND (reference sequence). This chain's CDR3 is CASRVTTSGGEETQYF. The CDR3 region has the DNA TGTGCCAGTAGAGTGACAACTAGCGGGGGTGAAGAGACCCAGTACTTC.

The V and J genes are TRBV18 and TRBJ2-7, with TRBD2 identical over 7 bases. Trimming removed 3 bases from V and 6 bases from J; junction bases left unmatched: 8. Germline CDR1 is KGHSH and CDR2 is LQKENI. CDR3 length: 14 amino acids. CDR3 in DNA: TGTGCCAGCTCACCGAGTGGGGGGGAAAGCGAGCAGTACTTC. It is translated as CASSPSGGESEQYF.

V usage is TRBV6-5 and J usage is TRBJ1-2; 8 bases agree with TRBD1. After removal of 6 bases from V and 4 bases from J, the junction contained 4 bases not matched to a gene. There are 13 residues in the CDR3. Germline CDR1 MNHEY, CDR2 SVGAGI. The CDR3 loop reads CASRDRGIYGYTF. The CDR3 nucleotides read TGTGCCAGCAGAGACAGGGGTATCTATGGCTACACCTTC.

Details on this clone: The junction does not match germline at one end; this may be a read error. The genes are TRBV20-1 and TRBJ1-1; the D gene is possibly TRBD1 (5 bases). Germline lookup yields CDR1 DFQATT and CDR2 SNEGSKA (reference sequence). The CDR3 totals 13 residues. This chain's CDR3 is CSTSQAGITEAFF. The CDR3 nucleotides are TGCAGTACTAGTCAGGCAGGGATAACTGAAGCTTTCTTT.

The CDR3 DNA is TGTGCCAGCAGCTATAGGGGGGACAGGGGTAGACAAGCTTTCTTT. Translation: CASSYRGDRGRQAFF. This chain connects TRBV7-2 to TRBJ1-1; 10 nucleotides align to TRBD1. The germline V gene has CDR1 SGHTA and CDR2 FQGNSA. V lost 4 bases and J lost 9; bases outside the gene matches: 11. This CDR3 spans 15 amino acids.

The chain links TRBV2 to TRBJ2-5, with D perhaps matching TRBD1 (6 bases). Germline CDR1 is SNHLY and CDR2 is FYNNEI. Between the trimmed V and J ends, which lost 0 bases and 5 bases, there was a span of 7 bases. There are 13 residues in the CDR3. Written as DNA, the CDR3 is TGTGCCAGCAGTGAAGCGAGGGGGGAGACCCAGTACTTC. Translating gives CASSEARGETQYF.

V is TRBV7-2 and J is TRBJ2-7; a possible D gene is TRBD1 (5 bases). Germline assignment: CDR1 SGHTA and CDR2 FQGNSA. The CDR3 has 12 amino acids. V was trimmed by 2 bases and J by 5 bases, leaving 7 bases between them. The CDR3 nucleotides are TGTGCCAGCAGCTTACAGGGCCACGAGCAGTACTTC. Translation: CASSLQGHEQYF.

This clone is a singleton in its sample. The CDR3 sequence is CASSYPRGAGGLAGELFF. In DNA form, the CDR3 reads TGTGCCAGCAGTTACCCCCGGGGAGCGGGGGGGCTCGCCGGGGAGCTGTTTTTT. The V and J genes are TRBV28 and TRBJ2-2, with 10 bases matching TRBD2. The CDR3 consists of 18 residues. The germline V gene encodes CDR1 MDHEN and CDR2 SYDVKM. J was trimmed by 6 bases and V by 4 bases; bases with no gene match: 14.

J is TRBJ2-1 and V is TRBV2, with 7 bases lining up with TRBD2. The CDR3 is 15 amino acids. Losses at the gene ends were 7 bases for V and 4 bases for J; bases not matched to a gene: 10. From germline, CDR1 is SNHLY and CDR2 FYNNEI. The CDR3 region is CASKIRASGYNEQFF. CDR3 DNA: TGTGCCAGCAAAATTAGAGCTAGCGGTTACAATGAGCAGTTCTTC.

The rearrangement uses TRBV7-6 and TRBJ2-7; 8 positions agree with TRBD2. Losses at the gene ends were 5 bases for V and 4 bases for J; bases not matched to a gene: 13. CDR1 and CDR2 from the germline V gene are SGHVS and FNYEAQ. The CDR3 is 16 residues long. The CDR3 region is CASSPLPSGSLYEQYF. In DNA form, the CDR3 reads TGTGCCAGCAGCCCGCTTCCCAGCGGGAGCCTGTACGAGCAGTACTTC.

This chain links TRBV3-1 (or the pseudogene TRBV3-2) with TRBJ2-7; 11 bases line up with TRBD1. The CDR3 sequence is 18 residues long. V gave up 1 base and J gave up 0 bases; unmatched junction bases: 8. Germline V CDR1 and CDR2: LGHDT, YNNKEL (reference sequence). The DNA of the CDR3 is TGTGCCAGCAGCCAAGGGCTCCCCGGGACAGGGGGCTCCTACGAGCAGTACTTC. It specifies CASSQGLPGTGGSYEQYF.

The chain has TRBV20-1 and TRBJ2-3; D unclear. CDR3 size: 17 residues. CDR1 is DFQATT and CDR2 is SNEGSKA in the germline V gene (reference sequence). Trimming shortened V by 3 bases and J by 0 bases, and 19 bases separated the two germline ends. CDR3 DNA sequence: TGCAGTGCTAGTCTCTTTCTCAGACACACTAGCACAGATACGCAGTATTTT. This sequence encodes CSASLFLRHTSTDTQYF.

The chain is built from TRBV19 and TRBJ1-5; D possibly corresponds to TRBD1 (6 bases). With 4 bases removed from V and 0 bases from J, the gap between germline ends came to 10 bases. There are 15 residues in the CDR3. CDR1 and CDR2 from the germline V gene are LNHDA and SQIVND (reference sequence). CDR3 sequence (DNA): TGTGCCAGTAGTACGACAGGTTATAGCAATCAGCCCCAGCATTTT. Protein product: CASSTTGYSNQPQHF.

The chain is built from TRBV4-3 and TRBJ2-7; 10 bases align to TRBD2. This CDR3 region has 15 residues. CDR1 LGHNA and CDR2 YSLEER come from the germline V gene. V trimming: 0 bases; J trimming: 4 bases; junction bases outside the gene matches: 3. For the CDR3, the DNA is TGCGCCAGCAGCCAAGATCATAGCGGGAGGTACGAGCAGTACTTC. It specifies CASSQDHSGRYEQYF.

CDR3 region: CASSQVPSGNEQFF. Written as DNA, the CDR3 is TGTGCCAGCAGCCAAGTACCGTCGGGCAATGAGCAGTTCTTC. The chain carries TRBV4-2 and TRBJ2-1; D uncertain. Germline V gene lookup returns CDR1 LGHNA and CDR2 YNFKEQ. The V and J ends lost 1 base and 6 bases respectively, with 10 bases between them. The CDR3 spans 14 residues.

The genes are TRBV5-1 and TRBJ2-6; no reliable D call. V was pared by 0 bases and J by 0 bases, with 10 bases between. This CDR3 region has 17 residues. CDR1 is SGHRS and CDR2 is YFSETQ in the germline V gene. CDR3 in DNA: TGCGCCAGCAGCTTGGTACAGCTTTCCTCTGGGGCCAACGTCCTGACTTTC. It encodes CASSLVQLSSGANVLTF.

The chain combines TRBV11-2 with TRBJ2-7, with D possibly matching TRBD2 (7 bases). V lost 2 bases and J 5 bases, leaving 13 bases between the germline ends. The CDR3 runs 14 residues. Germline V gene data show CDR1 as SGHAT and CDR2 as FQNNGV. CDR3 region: CASSLIRGGHEQYF. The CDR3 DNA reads TGTGCCAGCAGCTTAATAAGGGGGGGGCACGAGCAGTACTTC.

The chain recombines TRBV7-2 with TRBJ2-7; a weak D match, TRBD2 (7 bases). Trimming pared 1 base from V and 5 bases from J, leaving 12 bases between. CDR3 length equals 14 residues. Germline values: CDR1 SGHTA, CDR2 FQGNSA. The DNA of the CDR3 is TGTGCCAGCAGCTTAGTGGGGGGGCCTGACGAGCAGTACTTC. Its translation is CASSLVGGPDEQYF.

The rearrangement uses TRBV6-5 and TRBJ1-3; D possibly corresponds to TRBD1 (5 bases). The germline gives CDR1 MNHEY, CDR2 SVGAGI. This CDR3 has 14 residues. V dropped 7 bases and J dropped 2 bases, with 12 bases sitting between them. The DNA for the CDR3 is TGTGCCAGCACCTCGGGGGAGGCTGGAAACACCATATATTTT. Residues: CASTSGEAGNTIYF.

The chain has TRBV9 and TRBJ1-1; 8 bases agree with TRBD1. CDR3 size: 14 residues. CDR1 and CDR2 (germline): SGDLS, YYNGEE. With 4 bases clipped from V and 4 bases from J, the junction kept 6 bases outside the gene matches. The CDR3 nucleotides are TGTGCCAGCAGCTTCCAGGACAGGGCCACTGAAGCTTTCTTT. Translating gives CASSFQDRATEAFF.

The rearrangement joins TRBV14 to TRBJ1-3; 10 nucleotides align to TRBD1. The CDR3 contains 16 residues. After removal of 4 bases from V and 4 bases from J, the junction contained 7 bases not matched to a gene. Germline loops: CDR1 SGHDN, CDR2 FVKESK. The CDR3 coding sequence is TGTGCCAGCAGCCCCCGACAGGGGGCATGGGGAAACACCATATATTTT. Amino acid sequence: CASSPRQGAWGNTIYF.

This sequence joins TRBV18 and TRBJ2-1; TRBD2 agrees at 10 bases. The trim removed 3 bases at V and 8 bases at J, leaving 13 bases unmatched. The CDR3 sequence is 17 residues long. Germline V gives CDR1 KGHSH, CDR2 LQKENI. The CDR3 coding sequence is TGTGCCAGCTCACCCCGGGTGAGCGGGAGGGCCGGCCATGAGCAGTTCTTC. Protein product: CASSPRVSGRAGHEQFF.

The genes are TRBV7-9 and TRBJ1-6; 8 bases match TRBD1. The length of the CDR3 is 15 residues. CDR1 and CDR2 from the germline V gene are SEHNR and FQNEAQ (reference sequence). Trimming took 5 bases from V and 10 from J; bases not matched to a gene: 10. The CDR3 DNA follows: TGTGCCAGCAGCGCGAGGGACAGGTGGGGGTCACCCCTCCACTTT. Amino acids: CASSARDRWGSPLHF.

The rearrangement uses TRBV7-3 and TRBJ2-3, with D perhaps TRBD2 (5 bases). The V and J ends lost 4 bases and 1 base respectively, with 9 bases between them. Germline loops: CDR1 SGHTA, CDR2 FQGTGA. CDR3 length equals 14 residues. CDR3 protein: CASSSLRGTDTQYF. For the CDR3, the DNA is TGTGCCAGCAGCTCCCTGAGGGGCACAGATACGCAGTATTTT.